The table lists the clone carrying this T cell receptor beta chain with many counts. Other DNA sequences in this specimen translate into the identical CDR3. The CDR3 consists of 14 residues. Trimming removed 4 bases from V and 10 bases from J, with 20 bases in between. Per the germline V gene, CDR1 is SEHNR and CDR2 is FQNEAQ (reference sequence). The data were taken from a study of T cells after posttransplantation cyclophosphamide. Sequencing used immunoSEQ multiplex PCR; TCRdb keeps in-frame clones, though not all of them. The table lists 10,000 to 13,000 clones, with no singletons. A marrow graft followed busulfan-fludarabine conditioning, with cyclophosphamide on days +3 and +4.

This sequence joins TRBV7-9 and TRBJ2-7; TRBD2 is a possible D gene (5 bases). The sequence came from a female patient aged 40 to 50 who received an allogeneic stem cell transplant from a related donor, was CMV-positive, and had no GVHD. Some T cells may have come from the graft donor. Sequencing was performed on PBMCs, taken after allogeneic stem cell transplant with posttransplant cyclophosphamide. DNA for the CDR3: TGTGCCAGCAGCTCATTGTATTTAGAGGGCTCCCAGTACTTC. Residues: CASSSLYLEGSQYF.